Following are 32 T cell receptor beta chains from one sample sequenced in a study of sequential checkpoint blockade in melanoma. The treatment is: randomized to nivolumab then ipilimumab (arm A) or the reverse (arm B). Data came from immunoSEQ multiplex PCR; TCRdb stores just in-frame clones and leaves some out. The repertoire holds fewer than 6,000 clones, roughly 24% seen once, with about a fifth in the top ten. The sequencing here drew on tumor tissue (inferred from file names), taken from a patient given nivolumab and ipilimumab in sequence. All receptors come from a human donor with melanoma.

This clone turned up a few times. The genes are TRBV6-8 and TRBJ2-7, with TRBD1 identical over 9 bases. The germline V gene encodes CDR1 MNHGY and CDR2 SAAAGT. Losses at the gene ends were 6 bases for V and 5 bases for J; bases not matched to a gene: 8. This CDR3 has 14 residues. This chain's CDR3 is CASSMDRGRHEQYF. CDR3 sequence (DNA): TGTGCCAGCAGCATGGACAGGGGTCGCCACGAGCAGTACTTC.

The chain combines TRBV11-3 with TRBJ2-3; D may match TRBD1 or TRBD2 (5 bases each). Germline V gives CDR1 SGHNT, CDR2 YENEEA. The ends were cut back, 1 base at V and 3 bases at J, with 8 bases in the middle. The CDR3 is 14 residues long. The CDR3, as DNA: TGTGCCAGCAGCTTAGGCTGGGGGACAGATACGCAGTATTTT. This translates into CASSLGWGTDTQYF.

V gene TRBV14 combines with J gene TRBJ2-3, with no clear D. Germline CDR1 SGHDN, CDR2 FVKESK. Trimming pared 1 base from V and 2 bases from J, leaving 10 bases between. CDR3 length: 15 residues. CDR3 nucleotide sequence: TGTGCCAGCAGCCAAGTTTTTGGAGACACAGATACGCAGTATTTT. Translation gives CASSQVFGDTDTQYF.

This CDR3 is CASREGASTGELFF. In DNA form, the CDR3 reads TGTGCCAGTAGGGAAGGGGCGAGCACCGGGGAGCTGTTTTTT. V and J are TRBV19 and TRBJ2-2; weak D call: TRBD1 (5 bases). V lost 6 bases to trimming and J lost 4 bases, with 12 bases between them. The CDR3 contains 14 residues. In germline, CDR1 is LNHDA, CDR2 SQIVND (reference sequence). The variable domain in full, with the rest retrieved from reference TRBV19 and TRBJ2-2, is DGGITQSPKYLFRKEGQNVTLSCEQNLNHDAMYWYRQDPGQGLRLIYYSQIVNDFQKGDIAEGYSVSREKKESFPLTVTSAQKNPTAFYLCASREGASTGELFFGEGSRLTVL.

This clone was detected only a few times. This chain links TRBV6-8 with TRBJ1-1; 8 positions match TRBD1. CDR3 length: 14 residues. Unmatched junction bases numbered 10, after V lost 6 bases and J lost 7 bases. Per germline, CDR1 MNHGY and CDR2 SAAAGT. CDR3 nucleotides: TGTGCCAGCAGGGAGGACAGGGCCTATGGTGAAGCTTTCTTT. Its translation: CASREDRAYGEAFF.

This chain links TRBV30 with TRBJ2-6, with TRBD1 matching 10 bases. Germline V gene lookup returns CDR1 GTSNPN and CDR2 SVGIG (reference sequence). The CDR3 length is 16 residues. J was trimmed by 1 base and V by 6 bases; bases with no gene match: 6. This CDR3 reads CACRQGALSGANVLTF. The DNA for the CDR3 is TGTGCCTGCAGACAGGGGGCCCTTTCTGGGGCCAACGTCCTGACTTTC. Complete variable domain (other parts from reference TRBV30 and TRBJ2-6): SQTIHQWPATLVQPVGSPLSLECTVEGTSNPNLYWYRQAAGRGLQLLFYSVGIGQISSEVPQNLSASRPQDRQFILSSKKLLLSDSGFYLCACRQGALSGANVLTFGAGSRLTVL.

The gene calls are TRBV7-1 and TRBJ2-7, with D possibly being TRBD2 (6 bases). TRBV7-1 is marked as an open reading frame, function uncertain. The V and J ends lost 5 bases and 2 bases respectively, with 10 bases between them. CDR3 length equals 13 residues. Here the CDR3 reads CASSAGGAYEQYF. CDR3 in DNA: TGTGCCAGCAGCGCAGGAGGGGCCTACGAGCAGTACTTC.

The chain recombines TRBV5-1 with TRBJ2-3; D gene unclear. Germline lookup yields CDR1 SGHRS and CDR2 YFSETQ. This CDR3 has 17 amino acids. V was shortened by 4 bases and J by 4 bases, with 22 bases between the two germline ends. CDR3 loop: CASSPVTAVRRSDTQYF. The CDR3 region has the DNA TGCGCCAGCAGCCCCGTTACCGCGGTCAGGAGATCAGATACGCAGTATTTT.

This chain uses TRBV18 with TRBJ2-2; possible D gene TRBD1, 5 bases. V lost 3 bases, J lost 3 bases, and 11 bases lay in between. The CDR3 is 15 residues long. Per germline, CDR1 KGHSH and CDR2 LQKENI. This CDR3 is CASSPQGLYTGELFF. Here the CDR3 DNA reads TGTGCCAGCTCACCCCAGGGTCTCTACACCGGGGAGCTGTTTTTT. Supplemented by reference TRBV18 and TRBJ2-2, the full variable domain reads NAGVMQNPRHLVRRRGQEARLRCSPMKGHSHVYWYRQLPEEGLKFMVYLQKENIIDESGMPKERFSAEFPKEGPSILRIQQVVRGDSAAYFCASSPQGLYTGELFFGEGSRLTVL.

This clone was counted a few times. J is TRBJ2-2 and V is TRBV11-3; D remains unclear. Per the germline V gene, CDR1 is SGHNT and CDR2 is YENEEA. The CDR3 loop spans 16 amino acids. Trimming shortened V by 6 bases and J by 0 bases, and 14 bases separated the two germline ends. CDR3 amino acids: CASRKYRHSNTGELFF. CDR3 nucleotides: TGTGCCAGCAGAAAGTACAGACACTCGAACACCGGGGAGCTGTTTTTT.

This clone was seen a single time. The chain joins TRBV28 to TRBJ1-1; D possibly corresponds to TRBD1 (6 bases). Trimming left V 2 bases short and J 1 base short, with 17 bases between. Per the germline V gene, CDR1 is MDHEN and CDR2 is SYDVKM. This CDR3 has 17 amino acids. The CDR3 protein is CASSLIRTVWGNTEAFF. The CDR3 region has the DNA TGTGCCAGCAGTTTAATCCGGACAGTTTGGGGGAACACTGAAGCTTTCTTT. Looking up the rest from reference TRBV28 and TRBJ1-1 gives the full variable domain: DVKVTQSSRYLVKRTGEKVFLECVQDMDHENMFWYRQDPGLGLRLIYFSYDVKMKEKGDIPEGYSVSREKKERFSLILESASTNQTSMYLCASSLIRTVWGNTEAFFGQGTRLTVV.

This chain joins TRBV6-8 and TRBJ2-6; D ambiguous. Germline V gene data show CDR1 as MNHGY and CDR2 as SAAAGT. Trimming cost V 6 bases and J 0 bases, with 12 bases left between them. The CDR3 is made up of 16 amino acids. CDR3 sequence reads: CASSPYTSSGANVLTF. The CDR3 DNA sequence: TGTGCCAGCAGCCCATACACTTCCTCTGGGGCCAACGTCCTGACTTTC.

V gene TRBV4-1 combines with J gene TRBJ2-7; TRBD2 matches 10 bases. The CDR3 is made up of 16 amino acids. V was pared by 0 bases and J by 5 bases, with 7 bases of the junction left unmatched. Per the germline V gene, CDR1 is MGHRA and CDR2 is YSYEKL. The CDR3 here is CASSQDPSGRADEQYF. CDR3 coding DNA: TGCGCCAGCAGCCAAGATCCCAGCGGGAGGGCTGACGAGCAGTACTTC.

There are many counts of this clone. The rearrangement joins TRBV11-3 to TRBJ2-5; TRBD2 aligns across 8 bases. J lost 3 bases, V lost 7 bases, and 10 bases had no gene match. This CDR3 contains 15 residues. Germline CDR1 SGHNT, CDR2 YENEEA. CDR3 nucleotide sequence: TGTGCCAGCACCACAGCGGGAGCCGGAGAAGAGACCCAGTACTTC. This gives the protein CASTTAGAGEETQYF.

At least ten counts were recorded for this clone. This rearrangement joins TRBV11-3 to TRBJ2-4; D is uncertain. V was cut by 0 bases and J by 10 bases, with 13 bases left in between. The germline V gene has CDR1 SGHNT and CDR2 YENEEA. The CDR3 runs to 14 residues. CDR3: CASSLDQQDPIQYF. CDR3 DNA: TGTGCCAGCAGCTTAGATCAGCAGGACCCGATTCAGTACTTC.

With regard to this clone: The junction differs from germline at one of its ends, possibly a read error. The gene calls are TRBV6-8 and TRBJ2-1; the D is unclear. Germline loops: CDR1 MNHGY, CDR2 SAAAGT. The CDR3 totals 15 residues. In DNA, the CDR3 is TGTGCCAGCAGTGACTCGGGTAGCTCCTACAATGAGCAGTTCTTC. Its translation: CASSDSGSSYNEQFF.

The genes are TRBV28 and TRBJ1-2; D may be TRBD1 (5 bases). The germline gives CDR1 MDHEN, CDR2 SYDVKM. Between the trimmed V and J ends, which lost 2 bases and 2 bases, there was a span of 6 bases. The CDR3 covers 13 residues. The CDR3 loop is CASSLRQNYGYTF. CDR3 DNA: TGTGCCAGCAGTTTACGACAGAACTATGGCTACACCTTC.

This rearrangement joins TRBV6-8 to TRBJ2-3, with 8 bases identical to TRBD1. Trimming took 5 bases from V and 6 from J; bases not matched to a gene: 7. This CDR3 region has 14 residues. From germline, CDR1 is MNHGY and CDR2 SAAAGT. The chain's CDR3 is CASSAGQGADTQYF. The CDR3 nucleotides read TGTGCCAGCAGTGCAGGACAGGGAGCGGATACGCAGTATTTT.

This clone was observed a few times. The chain's CDR3 is CAISEGRGPDGNQPQHF. The sequenced part of the CDR3 DNA is TGTGCCATCAGTGAGGGTAGGGGGCCAGATGGCAATCAGCCCCAGCAT. V gene TRBV10-3 combines with J gene TRBJ1-5; 7 nucleotides match TRBD1. Read coverage stops 1 residue before the CDR3 terminus; the germline J gene supplies the remainder. Germline V gene sequence: CDR1 ENHRY, CDR2 SYGVKD. The V segment lost 2 bases and the J segment 2 bases; nucleotides outside the gene matches: 9. This CDR3 spans 17 amino acids.

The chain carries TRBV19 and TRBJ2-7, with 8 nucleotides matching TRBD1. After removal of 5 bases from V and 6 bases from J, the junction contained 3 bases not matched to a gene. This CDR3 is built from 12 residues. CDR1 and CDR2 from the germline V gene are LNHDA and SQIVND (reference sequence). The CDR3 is CASSRQGTEQYF. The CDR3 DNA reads TGTGCCAGTAGTCGACAGGGGACCGAGCAGTACTTC.

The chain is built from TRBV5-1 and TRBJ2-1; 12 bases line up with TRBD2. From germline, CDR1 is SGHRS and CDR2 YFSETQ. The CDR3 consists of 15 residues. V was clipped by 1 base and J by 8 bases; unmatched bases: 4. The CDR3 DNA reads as TGCGCCAGCAGCTTGATACTAGCGGGAGGCCATGAGCAGTTCTTC. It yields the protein CASSLILAGGHEQFF.

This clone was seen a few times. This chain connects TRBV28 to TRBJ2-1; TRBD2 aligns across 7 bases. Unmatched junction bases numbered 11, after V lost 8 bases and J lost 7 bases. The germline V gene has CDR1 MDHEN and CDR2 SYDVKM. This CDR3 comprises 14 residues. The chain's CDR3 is CASLGPSGPNEQFF. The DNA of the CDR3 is TGTGCCAGCTTGGGTCCTAGCGGTCCTAATGAGCAGTTCTTC.

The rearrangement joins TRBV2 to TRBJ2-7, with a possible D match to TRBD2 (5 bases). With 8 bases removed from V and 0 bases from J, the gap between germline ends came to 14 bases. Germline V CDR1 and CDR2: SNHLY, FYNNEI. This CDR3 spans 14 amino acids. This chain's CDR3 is CASGEGLPSYEQYF. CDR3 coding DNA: TGTGCCAGCGGAGAAGGACTGCCCTCCTACGAGCAGTACTTC.

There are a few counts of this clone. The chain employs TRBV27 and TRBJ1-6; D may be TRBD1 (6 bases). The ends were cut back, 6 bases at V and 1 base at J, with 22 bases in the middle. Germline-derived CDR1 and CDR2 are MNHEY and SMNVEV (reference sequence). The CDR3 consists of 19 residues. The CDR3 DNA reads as TGTGCCAGCAGGTACAGGGAATTAGGCCAAACGTCCTATAATTCACCCCTCCACTTT. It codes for CASRYRELGQTSYNSPLHF.

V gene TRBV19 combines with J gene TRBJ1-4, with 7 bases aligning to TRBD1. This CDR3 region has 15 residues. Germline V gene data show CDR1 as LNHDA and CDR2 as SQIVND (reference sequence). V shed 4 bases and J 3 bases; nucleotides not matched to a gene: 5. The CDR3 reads CASSTARGPNEKLFF. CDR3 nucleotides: TGTGCCAGTAGTACCGCGAGGGGGCCTAATGAAAAACTGTTTTTT.

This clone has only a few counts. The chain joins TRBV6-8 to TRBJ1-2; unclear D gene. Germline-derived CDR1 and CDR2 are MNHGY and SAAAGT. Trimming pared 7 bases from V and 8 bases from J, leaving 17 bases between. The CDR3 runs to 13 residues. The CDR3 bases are TGTGCCAGCATCCTAATCGAGGGTCGAGGCTACACCTTC. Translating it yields CASILIEGRGYTF.

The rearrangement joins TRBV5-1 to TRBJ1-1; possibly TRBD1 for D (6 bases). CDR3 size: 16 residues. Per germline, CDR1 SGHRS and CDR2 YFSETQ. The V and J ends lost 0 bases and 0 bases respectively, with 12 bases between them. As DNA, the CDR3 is TGCGCCAGCAGCTTGGGTGGGGGGACATTGAACACTGAAGCTTTCTTT. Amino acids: CASSLGGGTLNTEAFF.

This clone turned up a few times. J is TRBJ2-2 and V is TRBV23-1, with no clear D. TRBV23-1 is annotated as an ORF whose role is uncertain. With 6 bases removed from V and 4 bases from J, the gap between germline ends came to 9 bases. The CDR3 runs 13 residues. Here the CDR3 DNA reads TGCGCCAGCAGCTTGGTGGCCACCGGGGAGCTGTTTTTT. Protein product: CASSLVATGELFF.

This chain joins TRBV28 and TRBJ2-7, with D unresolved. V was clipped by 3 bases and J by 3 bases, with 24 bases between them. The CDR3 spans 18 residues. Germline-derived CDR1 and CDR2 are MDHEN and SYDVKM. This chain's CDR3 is CASSFPSDGSRVFYEQYF. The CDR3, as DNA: TGTGCCAGCAGTTTCCCCAGTGATGGTAGCCGGGTCTTCTACGAGCAGTACTTC.

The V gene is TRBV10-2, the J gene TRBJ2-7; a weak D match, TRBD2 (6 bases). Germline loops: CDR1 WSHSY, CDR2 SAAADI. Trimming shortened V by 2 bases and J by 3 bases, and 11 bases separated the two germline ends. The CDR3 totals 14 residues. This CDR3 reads CASSEGVGGYEQYF. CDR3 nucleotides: TGCGCCAGCAGTGAGGGAGTGGGGGGCTACGAGCAGTACTTC.

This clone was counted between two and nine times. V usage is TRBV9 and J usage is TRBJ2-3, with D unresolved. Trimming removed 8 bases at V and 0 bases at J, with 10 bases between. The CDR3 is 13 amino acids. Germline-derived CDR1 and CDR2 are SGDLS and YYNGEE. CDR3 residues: CARRTASTDTQYF. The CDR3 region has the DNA TGTGCCAGAAGGACGGCGAGCACAGATACGCAGTATTTT.

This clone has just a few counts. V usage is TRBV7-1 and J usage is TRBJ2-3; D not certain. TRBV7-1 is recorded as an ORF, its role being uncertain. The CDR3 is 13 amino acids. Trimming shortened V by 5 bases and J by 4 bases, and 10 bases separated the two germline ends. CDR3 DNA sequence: TGTGCCAGCAGCCCAAATAGGGCAGATACGCAGTATTTT. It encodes CASSPNRADTQYF.